This T cell receptor (beta chain) stems from a study of T cell responses to AZD1222 COVID-19 vaccine. Study as a whole: Pooling of second doses given at about 4 or about 12 weeks was done.

The study's findings and limits: Baseline seropositivity characterized only six AZD1222 recipients. Per reports, nearly half of all spike-specific TCRs target regions that are unmutated in variants.

For this clone: The antigen remains undetermined.

CDR1 is MDHEN and CDR2 is SYDVKM in the germline V gene. V lost 4 bases and J 0 bases, leaving 12 bases between the germline ends. The CDR3 spans 15 residues. Clones were read by immunoSEQ multiplex PCR, and TCRdb kept only the in-frame ones, dropping some. The sample has 90,000 or so clones, 80% to 90% seen once. The chain is built from TRBV28 and TRBJ1-1; D is undetermined. Sequences were derived from peripheral blood, sampled on day 0 of AZD1222 vaccination. This sequence was found in an adult in good health. The CDR3 here is CASSSGGFMNTEAFF. The CDR3 DNA follows: TGTGCCAGCAGTTCGGGAGGTTTCATGAACACTGAAGCTTTCTTT.